This T cell receptor (beta chain) is from a study of identical twins. V lost 3 bases to trimming and J lost 6 bases, with 8 bases between them. The CDR3 is 12 residues long. cDNA carried unique molecular identifiers, and a universal primer site was added by template switching. A single record per CDR3 protein comes from TCRdb applying MiXCR to the 5' RACE reads. The repertoire holds roughly 190,000 distinct CDR3 sequences, with 15% to 20% as singletons. These data were also reused for a study on T cells expressing NK-cell markers. This second study says: Within several experiments, an anti-gamma-delta TCR antibody kept the sorting limited to alpha-beta TCR T cells. Of CD8+ T cells, about 1.0-7.5% belonged to dominant NKG2C+ clonotypes in six donors.

The sample taken for sequencing was CD8+ T cells sorted from blood. This clonotype was sampled from a woman aged 18-29 years in good health. The genes are TRBV12-3 or TRBV12-4 and TRBJ1-1; D gene unclear. The CDR3 DNA sequence: TGTGCCAGCAGTTTTTACGATCCTGAAGCTTTCTTT. Translated, it gives CASSFYDPEAFF.